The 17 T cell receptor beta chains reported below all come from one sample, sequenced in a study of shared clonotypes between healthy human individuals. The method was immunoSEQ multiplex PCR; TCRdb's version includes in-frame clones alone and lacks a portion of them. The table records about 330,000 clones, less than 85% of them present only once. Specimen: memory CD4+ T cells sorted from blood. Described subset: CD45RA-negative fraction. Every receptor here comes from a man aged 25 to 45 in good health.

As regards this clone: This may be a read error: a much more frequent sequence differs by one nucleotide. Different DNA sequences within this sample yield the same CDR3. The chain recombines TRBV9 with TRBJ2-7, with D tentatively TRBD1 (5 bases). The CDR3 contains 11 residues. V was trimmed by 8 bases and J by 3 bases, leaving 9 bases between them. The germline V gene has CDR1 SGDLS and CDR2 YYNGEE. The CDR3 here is CASSRDYEQYF. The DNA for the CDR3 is TGTGCCAGTAGCAGGGACTACGAGCAGTACTTC.

CDR3 loop: CASRSNTVNGELFF. The CDR3 nucleotides are TGTGCCAGTAGGTCCAATACCGTTAACGGGGAGCTGTTTTTT. The chain joins TRBV19 to TRBJ2-2; D is uncertain. The germline V gene has CDR1 LNHDA and CDR2 SQIVND (reference sequence). The CDR3 extends over 14 amino acids. Between the trimmed V and J ends, which lost 6 bases and 7 bases, there was a span of 15 bases.

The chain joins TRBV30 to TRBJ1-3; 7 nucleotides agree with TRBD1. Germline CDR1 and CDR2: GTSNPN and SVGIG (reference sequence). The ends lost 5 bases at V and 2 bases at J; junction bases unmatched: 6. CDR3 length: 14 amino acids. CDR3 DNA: TGTGCCTGGGAAAACAGGGGCGCTGGAAACACCATATATTTT. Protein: CAWENRGAGNTIYF.

CDR3 sequence (DNA): TGTGCCAGCGCCGAGGGGGTGGGAACTGAAGCTTTCTTT. Translating gives CASAEGVGTEAFF. The chain combines TRBV6-4 with TRBJ1-1, with D possibly TRBD1 on 6 matching bases. Germline V gives CDR1 MRHNA, CDR2 SNTAGT. This CDR3 has 13 residues. The V end was cut by 8 bases, the J end by 5 bases, with 15 bases between.

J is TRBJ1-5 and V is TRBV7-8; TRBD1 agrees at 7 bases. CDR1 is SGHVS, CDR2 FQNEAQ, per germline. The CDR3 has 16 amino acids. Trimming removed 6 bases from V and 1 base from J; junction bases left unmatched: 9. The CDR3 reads CASREGPDRSNQPQHF. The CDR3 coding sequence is TGTGCCAGCAGAGAAGGCCCGGACAGGAGCAATCAGCCCCAGCATTTT.

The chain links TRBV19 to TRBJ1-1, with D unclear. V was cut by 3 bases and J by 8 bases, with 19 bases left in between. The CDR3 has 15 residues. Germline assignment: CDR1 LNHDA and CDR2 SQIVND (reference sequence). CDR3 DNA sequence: TGTGCCAGTAGTATTGGCACACGGCAGGTAGGCGAAGCTTTCTTT. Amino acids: CASSIGTRQVGEAFF.

CDR3 in DNA: TGTGCCAGCAGCGTAAGCGCTGCTTACACAGATACGCAGTATTTT. As protein: CASSVSAAYTDTQYF. This chain uses TRBV9 with TRBJ2-3; D is unclear. Trimming pared 1 base from V and 2 bases from J, leaving 11 bases between. Per the germline V gene, CDR1 is SGDLS and CDR2 is YYNGEE. This CDR3 has 15 amino acids. The whole variable domain, filled in from reference TRBV9 and TRBJ2-3, reads DSGVTQTPKHLITATGQRVTLRCSPRSGDLSVYWYQQSLDQGLQFLIQYYNGEERAKGNILERFSAQQFPDLHSELNLSSLELGDSALYFCASSVSAAYTDTQYFGPGTRLTVL.

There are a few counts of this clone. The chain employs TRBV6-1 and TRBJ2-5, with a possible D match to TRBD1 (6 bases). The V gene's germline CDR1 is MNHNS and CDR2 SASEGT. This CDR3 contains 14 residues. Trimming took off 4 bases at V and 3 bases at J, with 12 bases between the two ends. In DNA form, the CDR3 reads TGTGCCAGCAGTGTTGAAACAGGGAAAGAGACCCAGTACTTC. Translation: CASSVETGKETQYF.

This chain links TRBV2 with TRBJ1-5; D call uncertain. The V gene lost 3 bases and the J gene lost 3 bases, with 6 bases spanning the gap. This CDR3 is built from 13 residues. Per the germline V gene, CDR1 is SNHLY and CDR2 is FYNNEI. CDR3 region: CASSDTNNQPQHF. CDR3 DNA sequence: TGTGCCAGCAGTGACACAAACAATCAGCCCCAGCATTTT.

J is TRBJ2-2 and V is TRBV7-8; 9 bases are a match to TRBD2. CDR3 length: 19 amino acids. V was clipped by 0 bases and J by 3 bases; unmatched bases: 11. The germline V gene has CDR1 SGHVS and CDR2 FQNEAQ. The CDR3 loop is CASSLAAAAGGYYTGELFF. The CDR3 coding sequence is TGTGCCAGCAGCTTAGCGGCGGCAGCGGGGGGATACTACACCGGGGAGCTGTTTTTT.

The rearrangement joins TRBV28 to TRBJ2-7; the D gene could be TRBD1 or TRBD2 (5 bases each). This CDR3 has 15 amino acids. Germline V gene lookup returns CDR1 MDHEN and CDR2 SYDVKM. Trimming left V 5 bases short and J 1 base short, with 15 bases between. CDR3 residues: CASSRPGTKSYEQYF. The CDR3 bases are TGTGCCAGCAGTCGCCCCGGGACCAAATCCTACGAGCAGTACTTC.

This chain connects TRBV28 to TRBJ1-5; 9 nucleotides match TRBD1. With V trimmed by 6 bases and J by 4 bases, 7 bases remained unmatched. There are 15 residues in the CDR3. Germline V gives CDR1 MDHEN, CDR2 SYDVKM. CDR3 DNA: TGTGCCAGCAGACACCGGGACAGGGATAATCAGCCCCAGCATTTT. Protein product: CASRHRDRDNQPQHF.

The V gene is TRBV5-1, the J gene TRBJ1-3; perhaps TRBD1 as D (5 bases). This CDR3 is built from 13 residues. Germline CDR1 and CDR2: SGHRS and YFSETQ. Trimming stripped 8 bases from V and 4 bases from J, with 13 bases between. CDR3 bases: TGCGCCAGTAGGCAGGGCTCCGGAAACACCATATATTTT. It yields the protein CASRQGSGNTIYF. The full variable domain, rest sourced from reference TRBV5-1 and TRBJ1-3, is KAGVTQTPRYLIKTRGQQVTLSCSPISGHRSVSWYQQTPGQGLQFLFEYFSETQRNKGNFPGRFSGRQFSNSRSEMNVSTLELGDSALYLCASRQGSGNTIYFGEGSWLTVV.

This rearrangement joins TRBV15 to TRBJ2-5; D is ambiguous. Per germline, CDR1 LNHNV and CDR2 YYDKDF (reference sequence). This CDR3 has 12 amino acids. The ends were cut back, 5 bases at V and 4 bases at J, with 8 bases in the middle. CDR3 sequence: CATSPPLETQYF. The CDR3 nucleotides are TGTGCCACCAGCCCCCCTTTAGAGACCCAGTACTTC. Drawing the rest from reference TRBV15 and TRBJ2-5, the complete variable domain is DAMVIQNPRYQVTQFGKPVTLSCSQTLNHNVMYWYQQKSSQAPKLLFHYYDKDFNNEADTPDNFQSRRPNTSFCFLDIRSPGLGDTAMYLCATSPPLETQYFGPGTRLLVL.

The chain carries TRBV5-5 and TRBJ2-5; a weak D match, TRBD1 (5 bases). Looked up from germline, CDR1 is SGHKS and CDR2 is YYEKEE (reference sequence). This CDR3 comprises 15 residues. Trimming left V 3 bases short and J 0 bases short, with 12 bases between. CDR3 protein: CASSWTPRDQETQYF. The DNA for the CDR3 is TGTGCCAGCAGCTGGACCCCCAGGGACCAAGAGACCCAGTACTTC.

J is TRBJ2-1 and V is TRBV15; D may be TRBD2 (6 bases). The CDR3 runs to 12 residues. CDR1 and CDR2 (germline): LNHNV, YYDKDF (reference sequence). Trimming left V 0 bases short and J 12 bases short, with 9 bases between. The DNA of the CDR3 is TGTGCCACCAGCAGAGATGGGACTCGGCAGTTCTTC. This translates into CATSRDGTRQFF. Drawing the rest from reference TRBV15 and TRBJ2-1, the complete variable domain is DAMVIQNPRYQVTQFGKPVTLSCSQTLNHNVMYWYQQKSSQAPKLLFHYYDKDFNNEADTPDNFQSRRPNTSFCFLDIRSPGLGDTAMYLCATSRDGTRQFFGPGTRLTVL.

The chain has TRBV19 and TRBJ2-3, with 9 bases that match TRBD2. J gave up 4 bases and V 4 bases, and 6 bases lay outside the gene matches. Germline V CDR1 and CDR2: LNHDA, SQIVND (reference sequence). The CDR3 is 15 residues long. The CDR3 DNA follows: TGTGCCAGTAGTAACGGAGCGGGAGGCGCAGATACGCAGTATTTT. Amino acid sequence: CASSNGAGGADTQYF.